This T cell receptor (beta chain) was obtained from a study of cytomegalovirus exposure and HLA in healthy donors. Study-level results: According to reports, the classifier identified cytomegalovirus status with high specificity and sensitivity.

CDR3 length: 15 amino acids. V was trimmed by 2 bases and J by 10 bases, leaving 15 bases between them. Germline CDR1 WSHSY, CDR2 SAAADI. Amplification used 60 Vbeta primers and 13 Jbeta primers. TCRdb's table, derived via immunoSEQ multiplex PCR, lists solely in-frame clones and lacks some. The table has 150,000 to 200,000 clones, around 77% seen once; the top ten hold about 2.4%. Note on this clone: Its antigen is unknown.

This chain joins TRBV10-2 and TRBJ1-6, with TRBD1 as a possible D gene (5 bases). Sequenced material: PBMCs. This receptor was obtained from a man aged 55 to 70 in good health and CMV-seronegative. The CDR3 protein is CASSEASGSRSPLHF. The CDR3 coding sequence is TGCGCCAGCAGTGAGGCGTCAGGGTCACGATCACCCCTCCACTTT.